These 18 T cell receptor beta chains originate from one sample sequenced in a study of CD8+CD57+ T cells in acquired aplastic anemia. CDR3 and TCR beta VDJ profiling relied on genomic DNA as the template. One entry per CDR3 protein results from TCRdb running MiXCR on the reads. Of about 35,000 distinct CDR3 sequences in the sample, around 82% were seen once. The material sequenced was sorted CD4+, CD8+, or CD8+CD57+ T cells (not recorded which) from PBMCs. Receptors were obtained from a human donor in good health, serving as a control.

The V and J genes are TRBV2 and TRBJ2-3; D gene uncertain. The CDR3 consists of 12 residues. Trimming left V 6 bases short and J 2 bases short, with 6 bases between. From germline, CDR1 is SNHLY and CDR2 FYNNEI. CDR3 sequence (DNA): TGTGCCAGCAGGGCTGACACAGATACGCAGTATTTT. The encoded protein is CASRADTDTQYF.

This chain joins TRBV15 and TRBJ1-2; 10 bases agree with TRBD1. Germline-derived CDR1 and CDR2 are LNHNV and YYDKDF (reference sequence). The CDR3 loop spans 16 amino acids. J lost 4 bases, V lost 1 base, and 6 bases had no gene match. The CDR3 DNA follows: TGTGCCACCAGCAGAGGGGGGACAGGGGTGGTCTATGGCTACACCTTC. Its translation is CATSRGGTGVVYGYTF.

The chain links TRBV20-1 to TRBJ1-1, with D hard to call. Germline CDR1 reads DFQATT; CDR2 reads SNEGSKA (reference sequence). The CDR3 loop spans 13 amino acids. V was pared by 3 bases and J by 0 bases, with 8 bases between. The CDR3 DNA reads as TGCAGTGCTAGCTGGCAAATGAACACTGAAGCTTTCTTT. Translated: CSASWQMNTEAFF.

This sequence joins TRBV5-1 and TRBJ1-2; D may be TRBD1 (6 bases). Germline CDR1 is SGHRS and CDR2 is YFSETQ. V was clipped by 1 base and J by 1 base, with 14 bases between them. The CDR3 runs to 16 residues. The CDR3 DNA reads as TGCGCCAGCAGCTTGAGGGGGGAAGGAGTTAACTATGGCTACACCTTC. Translating it yields CASSLRGEGVNYGYTF.

The CDR3 spells CASSPGLCSGANVLTF. The CDR3, as DNA: TGCGCCAGCAGTCCCGGGCTGTGCTCTGGGGCCAACGTCCTGACTTTC. The genes are TRBV4-3 and TRBJ2-6; D unresolved. The CDR3 runs 16 residues. From germline, CDR1 is LGHNA and CDR2 YSLEER. Trimming stripped 6 bases from V and 0 bases from J, with 12 bases between.

The DNA for the CDR3 is TGCAGTGCTAGCGTTACGGGGCTGTTCTCTGGGGCCAACGTCCTGACTTTC. Translation: CSASVTGLFSGANVLTF. J is TRBJ2-6 and V is TRBV20-1, with D perhaps matching TRBD1 or TRBD2 (5 bases each). Per the germline V gene, CDR1 is DFQATT and CDR2 is SNEGSKA (reference sequence). The CDR3 is 17 residues long. The V end was cut by 3 bases, the J end by 0 bases, with 15 bases between.

The chain combines TRBV15 with TRBJ2-3; possibly TRBD1 or TRBD2 for D (7 bases each). CDR1 and CDR2 from the germline V gene are LNHNV and YYDKDF (reference sequence). CDR3 length equals 18 residues. The V end lost 0 bases, the J end lost 0 bases, and 16 bases lay between the germline ends. CDR3 sequence (DNA): TGTGCCACCAGCAGAGATTGGGGAGGGGGCCTTAGCACAGATACGCAGTATTTT. Amino acid sequence: CATSRDWGGGLSTDTQYF.

This clonotype was picked up one time. The chain links TRBV20-1 to TRBJ2-7; 12 bases agree with TRBD2. The CDR3 runs to 16 residues. The V segment lost 0 bases and the J segment 4 bases; nucleotides outside the gene matches: 7. The germline V gene has CDR1 DFQATT and CDR2 SNEGSKA (reference sequence). The CDR3 loop reads CSARELAGGPLYEQYF. CDR3 coding DNA: TGCAGTGCTAGAGAACTAGCGGGGGGCCCCCTGTACGAGCAGTACTTC.

This clonotype occurred a few times. V is TRBV29-1 and J is TRBJ1-1, with D tentatively TRBD1 (5 bases). V was cut by 4 bases and J by 10 bases, with 13 bases left in between. The CDR3 extends over 11 amino acids. Germline values: CDR1 SQVTM, CDR2 ANQGSEA. The DNA for the CDR3 is TGCAGCGTTGGAGGGGATGGGCGAGCTTTCTTT. This translates into CSVGGDGRAFF.

The V gene is TRBV19, the J gene TRBJ1-2, with D unclear. This CDR3 comprises 13 residues. Germline-derived CDR1 and CDR2 are LNHDA and SQIVND (reference sequence). The V gene lost 3 bases and the J gene lost 2 bases, with 7 bases spanning the gap. Here the CDR3 reads CASSILANYGYTF. The DNA for the CDR3 is TGTGCCAGTAGTATTCTCGCGAACTATGGCTACACCTTC.

This clonotype was counted between two and nine times. The chain employs TRBV10-3 and TRBJ2-1; 11 bases are a match to TRBD2. The J segment lost 7 bases and the V segment lost 6 bases, leaving 5 bases of the junction unmatched. The CDR3 runs to 14 residues. Germline values: CDR1 ENHRY, CDR2 SYGVKD. The CDR3 here is CAISGVAGGNEQFF. Written as DNA, the CDR3 is TGTGCCATCAGCGGCGTAGCGGGGGGGAATGAGCAGTTCTTC.

The chain carries TRBV6-9 and TRBJ2-1, with 15 bases identical to TRBD2. The CDR3 contains 19 residues. The germline CDR1 and CDR2 sequences are MNHGY and SVAAGI. V shed 2 bases and J 4 bases; nucleotides not matched to a gene: 9. In DNA form, the CDR3 reads TGTGCCAGCAGTTATACTAGGACTAGCGGGGGGGCCCTGTACAATGAGCAGTTCTTC. Its protein product is CASSYTRTSGGALYNEQFF.

V usage is TRBV2 and J usage is TRBJ1-1, with 7 bases lining up with TRBD1. J lost 4 bases, V lost 6 bases, and 2 bases had no gene match. From germline, CDR1 is SNHLY and CDR2 FYNNEI. The CDR3 covers 12 residues. In nucleotides, the CDR3 is TGTGCCAGCAGCCACAGGGGCACTGAAGCTTTCTTT. Protein product: CASSHRGTEAFF.

The chain is built from TRBV20-1 and TRBJ2-7; 8 bases are a match to TRBD1. Germline trimming cut 1 base from V and 6 bases from J; bases unmatched to any gene: 14. This CDR3 spans 16 amino acids. Germline V gene sequence: CDR1 DFQATT, CDR2 SNEGSKA (reference sequence). The DNA for the CDR3 is TGCAGTGCTAGAGTCGCCTACCATCGGACAGGGCCCGAGCAGTACTTC. It codes for CSARVAYHRTGPEQYF.

This CDR3 reads CASSSIDRGRREKLFF. The CDR3 DNA reads as TGTGCCAGCAGCTCAATCGACAGGGGGCGCAGGGAAAAACTGTTTTTT. The gene calls are TRBV11-2 and TRBJ1-4; 10 nucleotides align to TRBD1. The ends lost 4 bases at V and 8 bases at J; junction bases unmatched: 10. The germline CDR1 and CDR2 sequences are SGHAT and FQNNGV. This CDR3 comprises 16 residues.

This chain uses TRBV20-1 with TRBJ1-5, with D unclear. From germline, CDR1 is DFQATT and CDR2 SNEGSKA (reference sequence). Trimming took off 1 base at V and 1 base at J, with 11 bases between the two ends. CDR3 length: 15 amino acids. The CDR3 nucleotides read TGCAGTGCTAGAGGGGTCACACAGAGCAATCAGCCCCAGCATTTT. Amino acid sequence: CSARGVTQSNQPQHF.

The chain carries TRBV25-1 and TRBJ1-3; a possible D gene is TRBD1 (5 bases). V was pared by 3 bases and J by 8 bases, with 20 bases between. This CDR3 is built from 16 residues. The germline V gene encodes CDR1 MGHDK and CDR2 SYGVNS. The CDR3 DNA reads as TGTGCCAGCAGTGACCCCGGGACCGACCCGGCGGACACCATATATTTT. It codes for CASSDPGTDPADTIYF.

The chain carries TRBV10-3 and TRBJ1-2, with 8 bases that match TRBD1. V shed 2 bases, J shed 8 bases, and the junction held 4 bases outside the gene matches. This CDR3 has 13 residues. The germline V gene has CDR1 ENHRY and CDR2 SYGVKD. The CDR3 coding sequence is TGTGCCATCAGTGAGCGGACAGGGAAGGGCTACACCTTC. The encoded protein is CAISERTGKGYTF.